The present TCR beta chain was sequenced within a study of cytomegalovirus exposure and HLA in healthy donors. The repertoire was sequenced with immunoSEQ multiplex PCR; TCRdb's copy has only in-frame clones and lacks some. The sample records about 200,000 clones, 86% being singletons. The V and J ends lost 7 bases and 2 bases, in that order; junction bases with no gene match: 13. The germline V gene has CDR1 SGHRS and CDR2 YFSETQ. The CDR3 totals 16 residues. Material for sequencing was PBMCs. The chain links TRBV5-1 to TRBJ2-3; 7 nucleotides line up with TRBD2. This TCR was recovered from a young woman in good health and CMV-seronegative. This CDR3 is CASSLSGATPTDTQYF. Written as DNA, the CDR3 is TGCGCCAGCTCTCTGAGCGGGGCAACCCCCACAGATACGCAGTATTTT.